This TCR beta chain was documented in a study of T cell changes during pregnancy in multiple sclerosis. CDR3 size: 16 residues. CDR1 LNHDA and CDR2 SQIVND come from the germline V gene (reference sequence). Trimming cost V 6 bases and J 4 bases; bases outside gene matches: 9. Profiling relied on immunoSEQ multiplex PCR, and the TCRdb table lists in-frame clones only, not all of them. The sample records around 100,000 clones, roughly 90% being singletons. This TCR derives from a female donor with multiple sclerosis, enrolled in a pregnancy study. The specimen comprised peripheral blood, sampled after pregnancy. The rearrangement joins TRBV19 to TRBJ2-3, with TRBD2 matching 11 bases. The CDR3 reads CASRRPGLADSDTQYF. The CDR3 DNA is TGTGCCAGTAGAAGACCGGGACTAGCGGATTCAGATACGCAGTATTTT. Drawing the rest from reference TRBV19 and TRBJ2-3, the complete variable domain is DGGITQSPKYLFRKEGQNVTLSCEQNLNHDAMYWYRQDPGQGLRLIYYSQIVNDFQKGDIAEGYSVSREKKESFPLTVTSAQKNPTAFYLCASRRPGLADSDTQYFGPGTRLTVL.